The 18 T cell receptor beta chains presented below share a single source sample, sequenced in a study of vaccination effects on CD4 cells after COVID-19. The culture ran for about 11 days, and then CD4+ T cells were isolated. The cohort was immunized with two doses of either the BNT162b2 or mRNA-1273 vaccine. Libraries were prepared by immunoSEQ multiplex PCR; TCRdb keeps only in-frame clonotypes and omits some of them. The sample lists just over 55,000 clones; nearly 80% were seen once. These receptors have no known antigen. The input for sequencing was CD4+ T cells from PBMCs cultured without peptide, taken after COVID-19 vaccination. The source of these receptors is a human donor who received a COVID-19 vaccine.

The V call is TRBV10-3, the J call TRBJ1-6; tentatively, D is TRBD1 (5 bases). The CDR3 length is 12 residues. Trimming cost V 0 bases and J 11 bases, with 5 bases left between them. Germline CDR1 ENHRY, CDR2 SYGVKD. The CDR3 loop reads CAISESGAPLHF. CDR3 DNA: TGTGCCATCAGTGAGTCGGGGGCACCCCTCCACTTT.

The chain is built from TRBV11-3 and TRBJ2-5; D remains unclear. The germline V gene encodes CDR1 SGHNT and CDR2 YENEEA. Deletions cut 5 bases from V and 5 bases from J, with 12 bases between. The CDR3 is 13 residues long. The CDR3 region is CASSRSGFETQYF. The DNA of the CDR3 is TGTGCCAGCAGCCGCTCGGGTTTTGAGACCCAGTACTTC. The entire variable domain, with the rest obtained from reference TRBV11-3 and TRBJ2-5, is as follows: EAGVVQSPRYKIIEKKQPVAFWCNPISGHNTLYWYLQNLGQGPELLIRYENEEAVDDSQLPKDRFSAERLKGVDSTLKIQPAELGDSAVYLCASSRSGFETQYFGPGTRLLVL.

The gene calls are TRBV5-1 and TRBJ1-1; 9 bases are shared with TRBD1. J gave up 8 bases and V 0 bases, and 5 bases lay outside the gene matches. There are 14 residues in the CDR3. The V gene's germline CDR1 is SGHRS and CDR2 YFSETQ. The CDR3 protein is CASSLEQGAWEAFF. The CDR3 coding sequence is TGCGCCAGCAGCTTGGAACAGGGGGCATGGGAAGCTTTCTTT.

The chain joins TRBV29-1 to TRBJ2-5; D gene ambiguous. The V gene lost 5 bases and the J gene lost 4 bases, with 5 bases spanning the gap. Germline assignment: CDR1 SQVTM and CDR2 ANQGSEA. The CDR3 length is 10 residues. The CDR3 loop is CSVRRETQYF. CDR3 DNA: TGCAGCGTTCGACGAGAGACCCAGTACTTC.

The chain has TRBV2 and TRBJ1-1, with D unclear. The CDR3 runs to 14 residues. The V end was cut by 4 bases, the J end by 4 bases, with 13 bases between. The V gene's germline CDR1 is SNHLY and CDR2 FYNNEI. The CDR3 region has the DNA TGTGCCAGCAGTGGTACAGTCTCTAGCACTGAAGCTTTCTTT. Protein product: CASSGTVSSTEAFF.

This sequence joins TRBV9 and TRBJ1-5; tentatively, D is TRBD1 (6 bases). Trimming left V 3 bases short and J 0 bases short, with 13 bases between. The germline V gene encodes CDR1 SGDLS and CDR2 YYNGEE. This CDR3 spans 16 amino acids. The DNA of the CDR3 is TGTGCCAGCAGCGCCGGCAGGGGAACTAGCAATCAGCCCCAGCATTTT. Protein product: CASSAGRGTSNQPQHF. The full variable domain, completed using reference TRBV9 and TRBJ1-5, is DSGVTQTPKHLITATGQRVTLRCSPRSGDLSVYWYQQSLDQGLQFLIQYYNGEERAKGNILERFSAQQFPDLHSELNLSSLELGDSALYFCASSAGRGTSNQPQHFGDGTRLSIL.

A few counts support this clone. The chain has TRBV19 and TRBJ1-2, with D unresolved. Germline V CDR1 and CDR2: LNHDA, SQIVND (reference sequence). V lost 7 bases to trimming and J lost 1 base, with 10 bases between them. The CDR3 consists of 13 residues. The CDR3 coding sequence is TGTGCCAGTAACGGACCGGATAACTATGGCTACACCTTC. Translation: CASNGPDNYGYTF. Full variable domain (outside the CDR3, taken from reference TRBV19 and TRBJ1-2): DGGITQSPKYLFRKEGQNVTLSCEQNLNHDAMYWYRQDPGQGLRLIYYSQIVNDFQKGDIAEGYSVSREKKESFPLTVTSAQKNPTAFYLCASNGPDNYGYTFGSGTRLTVV.

This clone is a singleton in its sample. This chain connects TRBV29-1 to TRBJ1-2, with 8 bases matching TRBD1. The V gene's germline CDR1 is SQVTM and CDR2 ANQGSEA. The junction had 13 bases not matched to a gene; V was cut back by 6 bases and J by 4 bases. This CDR3 comprises 15 residues. The CDR3 is CSVHEPGTGLYGYTF. CDR3 nucleotide sequence: TGCAGCGTCCATGAGCCCGGGACAGGACTCTATGGCTACACCTTC.

V usage is TRBV5-1 and J usage is TRBJ2-1; 9 bases line up with TRBD2. Germline V gene lookup returns CDR1 SGHRS and CDR2 YFSETQ. The CDR3 extends over 15 amino acids. Trimming took 0 bases from V and 5 from J; bases not matched to a gene: 3. CDR3 bases: TGCGCCAGCAGCTTGGGGGGGACTAGCCACAATGAGCAGTTCTTC. It encodes CASSLGGTSHNEQFF. The variable domain in full, with the rest retrieved from reference TRBV5-1 and TRBJ2-1, is KAGVTQTPRYLIKTRGQQVTLSCSPISGHRSVSWYQQTPGQGLQFLFEYFSETQRNKGNFPGRFSGRQFSNSRSEMNVSTLELGDSALYLCASSLGGTSHNEQFFGPGTRLTVL.

The rearrangement links TRBV7-9 to TRBJ2-2; 12 bases are a match to TRBD2. From germline, CDR1 is SEHNR and CDR2 FQNEAQ (reference sequence). CDR3 length: 16 residues. Losses at the gene ends were 3 bases for V and 5 bases for J; bases not matched to a gene: 4. CDR3 protein: CASSLILAGGTGELFF. In nucleotides, the CDR3 is TGTGCCAGCAGCTTGATCCTAGCGGGAGGGACCGGGGAGCTGTTTTTT.

This clone has a single count. The rearrangement uses TRBV19 and TRBJ1-4; D gene ambiguous. Germline V lookup: CDR1 LNHDA, CDR2 SQIVND (reference sequence). The V end was cut by 6 bases, the J end by 8 bases, with 10 bases between. The CDR3 extends over 12 amino acids. The CDR3 loop reads CASRAREEKLFF. CDR3 DNA: TGTGCCAGTAGAGCTAGAGAGGAAAAACTGTTTTTT.

The J gene is TRBJ2-4, the V gene TRBV27; possibly TRBD1 for D (6 bases). This CDR3 comprises 15 residues. Trimming took 5 bases from V and 7 from J, leaving 18 bases between them. From germline, CDR1 is MNHEY and CDR2 SMNVEV (reference sequence). CDR3 protein: CASSLTQGPGNIQYF. In nucleotides, the CDR3 is TGTGCCAGCAGTCTTACACAGGGTCCGGGTAACATTCAGTACTTC.

This clone has a single count. This chain uses TRBV7-2 with TRBJ1-1; D gene uncertain. Trimming pared 5 bases from V and 4 bases from J, leaving 17 bases between. Per the germline V gene, CDR1 is SGHTA and CDR2 is FQGNSA. The CDR3 length is 15 residues. CDR3 sequence reads: CASSLVGWGGTEAFF. DNA of the CDR3: TGTGCCAGCAGCCTAGTCGGCTGGGGAGGCACTGAAGCTTTCTTT.

The sample holds many counts of this clone. The chain recombines TRBV19 with TRBJ2-2; D gene uncertain. Germline V gene lookup returns CDR1 LNHDA and CDR2 SQIVND (reference sequence). This CDR3 comprises 12 residues. V was shortened by 4 bases and J by 7 bases, with 7 bases between the two germline ends. The chain's CDR3 is CASSSRVGELFF. DNA for the CDR3: TGTGCCAGTAGTAGCCGGGTCGGGGAGCTGTTTTTT. The full variable domain, with the rest looked up from reference TRBV19 and TRBJ2-2, is DGGITQSPKYLFRKEGQNVTLSCEQNLNHDAMYWYRQDPGQGLRLIYYSQIVNDFQKGDIAEGYSVSREKKESFPLTVTSAQKNPTAFYLCASSSRVGELFFGEGSRLTVL.

This clone was counted a single time. The chain recombines TRBV18 with TRBJ1-1; weak D call: TRBD1 (5 bases). The CDR3 loop spans 14 amino acids. The germline gives CDR1 KGHSH, CDR2 LQKENI. The V end lost 3 bases, the J end lost 2 bases, and 10 bases lay between the germline ends. CDR3 in amino acids: CASSPAGTNTEAFF. The CDR3 bases are TGTGCCAGCTCACCTGCGGGGACCAACACTGAAGCTTTCTTT.

This chain links TRBV5-4 with TRBJ2-7; 9 nucleotides agree with TRBD2. The J segment lost 3 bases and the V segment lost 0 bases, leaving 10 bases of the junction unmatched. The CDR3 is made up of 17 amino acids. Germline V CDR1 and CDR2: SGHNT, YYREEE (reference sequence). CDR3 bases: TGTGCCAGCAGCTTGGGACTAGCGGCATCAGGGGTCTACGAGCAGTACTTC. Translating it yields CASSLGLAASGVYEQYF.

This clone was seen a handful of times. The rearrangement links TRBV10-3 to TRBJ1-6, with 8 bases identical to TRBD1. Germline loops: CDR1 ENHRY, CDR2 SYGVKD. Trimming removed 6 bases from V and 7 bases from J; junction bases left unmatched: 5. The CDR3 extends over 14 amino acids. CDR3 sequence reads: CAIRDRVGNSPLHF. Here the CDR3 DNA reads TGTGCCATCAGGGACAGGGTGGGCAATTCACCCCTCCACTTT.

This rearrangement joins TRBV7-2 to TRBJ1-1; D possibly corresponds to TRBD1 (6 bases). The CDR3 runs 14 residues. The V gene lost 2 bases and the J gene lost 3 bases, with 10 bases spanning the gap. Germline CDR1 reads SGHTA; CDR2 reads FQGNSA. The CDR3 DNA sequence: TGTGCCAGCAGCTTATACAGGGAAGACACTGAAGCTTTCTTT. It encodes CASSLYREDTEAFF.